This T cell receptor beta chain was recorded in a study of blood T cell repertoires in COVID-19. Whole-study context: The United States, Italy and Spain were the sources of the acute and convalescent COVID-19 samples.

Original methodology: Reference gene primer amplification gave estimated nucleated cell counts. Generated by immunoSEQ multiplex PCR, the TCRdb table keeps only in-frame clones and is missing some. V and J calls and clone size are those listed in that table; D and trimming were worked out from the DNA. This table has some 52,000 clones, 80% to 85% appearing once. Per germline, CDR1 MNHEY and CDR2 SVGAGI. This CDR3 region has 15 residues. V gave up 2 bases and J gave up 2 bases, with 12 bases separating them. The chain combines TRBV6-5 with TRBJ1-2; no firm D call. The sample comprised peripheral blood. This receptor was identified in a man in his fifties or sixties with acute or convalescent COVID-19. The CDR3 here is CASSYQASGNYGYTF. For the CDR3, the DNA is TGTGCCAGCAGTTACCAGGCCTCTGGAAACTATGGCTACACCTTC.